The 9 T cell receptor beta chains in this list originate from one sample, sequenced in a study of Ad26.COV2.S vaccination and SARS-CoV-2 variants. Specified treatment: approximately 18 received Ad26.COV2.S at low or high dose, single or two shots; roughly five received placebo; per-sample allocation not given. Day 63 following the first vaccine or placebo injection was when the samples were taken. Clones were sequenced by immunoSEQ multiplex PCR, and TCRdb holds only the in-frame ones, with some missing. This table holds roughly 300,000 clones, 65% to 90% found once. The sample consisted of peripheral blood, taken in a trial of Ad26.COV2.S vaccine versus placebo. Every receptor here comes from a person between 18 and 65 years old who received the Ad26.COV2.S COVID-19 vaccine or a placebo.

The rearrangement joins TRBV28 to TRBJ2-7; possible D gene TRBD2, 5 bases. Germline V gives CDR1 MDHEN, CDR2 SYDVKM. The V and J ends lost 10 bases and 2 bases respectively, with 12 bases between them. CDR3 size: 12 residues. Here the CDR3 reads CATQTGTYEQYF. The CDR3 region has the DNA TGTGCCACCCAGACGGGAACCTACGAGCAGTACTTC.

The J gene is TRBJ2-4, the V gene TRBV19; D is perhaps TRBD2 (5 bases). The CDR3 runs 14 residues. Trimming took off 6 bases at V and 6 bases at J, with 15 bases between the two ends. Germline V gene sequence: CDR1 LNHDA, CDR2 SQIVND (reference sequence). The CDR3 DNA reads as TGTGCCAGTAGCCAATATAGCCGGGGAAACATTCAGTACTTC. Protein product: CASSQYSRGNIQYF. Using reference TRBV19 and TRBJ2-4 for the parts outside the CDR3, the full variable domain is DGGITQSPKYLFRKEGQNVTLSCEQNLNHDAMYWYRQDPGQGLRLIYYSQIVNDFQKGDIAEGYSVSREKKESFPLTVTSAQKNPTAFYLCASSQYSRGNIQYFGAGTRLSVL.

V is TRBV27 and J is TRBJ1-1; unclear D gene. CDR3 size: 14 residues. The germline gives CDR1 MNHEY, CDR2 SMNVEV (reference sequence). V lost 4 bases, J lost 3 bases, and 12 bases lay in between. CDR3 coding DNA: TGTGCCAGCAGTTCCAGGTTGCGGGACACTGAAGCTTTCTTT. Translation gives CASSSRLRDTEAFF.

As concerns this clone: This same CDR3 is encoded by further DNA sequences in the sample. The rearrangement links TRBV9 to TRBJ2-1; D ambiguous. Per the germline V gene, CDR1 is SGDLS and CDR2 is YYNGEE. This CDR3 comprises 13 residues. Trimming took 0 bases from V and 4 from J, leaving 5 bases between them. This chain's CDR3 is CASSVALYNEQFF. The CDR3 coding sequence is TGTGCCAGCAGCGTAGCATTGTACAATGAGCAGTTCTTC.

This chain's CDR3 is CASSTSAFTYNEQFF. CDR3 nucleotide sequence: TGTGCCAGCAGTACTAGCGCCTTTACCTACAATGAGCAGTTCTTC. This chain links TRBV2 with TRBJ2-1; 7 nucleotides line up with TRBD2. This CDR3 has 15 residues. V was pared by 5 bases and J by 2 bases, with 6 bases of the junction left unmatched. Germline CDR1 reads SNHLY; CDR2 reads FYNNEI.

V gene TRBV5-4 combines with J gene TRBJ1-5, with D maybe TRBD1 (5 bases). Per the germline V gene, CDR1 is SGHNT and CDR2 is YYREEE (reference sequence). The CDR3 extends over 13 amino acids. Trimming shortened V by 4 bases and J by 6 bases, and 11 bases separated the two germline ends. The CDR3 region has the DNA TGTGCCAGCAGCGTGGGCGGGGGTCAGCCCCAGCATTTT. Its translation: CASSVGGGQPQHF.

V gene TRBV3-1 (or the pseudogene TRBV3-2) combines with J gene TRBJ2-5; TRBD2 matches 8 bases. Germline CDR1 and CDR2: LGHDT and YNNKEL (reference sequence). The V gene end was trimmed by 2 bases and the J gene end by 1 base; junction bases not matched to a gene: 3. The CDR3 length is 15 residues. CDR3 sequence reads: CASSQKRGLQETQYF. In nucleotides, the CDR3 is TGTGCCAGCAGCCAAAAGCGGGGGCTCCAAGAGACCCAGTACTTC.

The chain combines TRBV7-3 with TRBJ2-7; 8 bases agree with TRBD1. In germline, CDR1 is SGHTA, CDR2 FQGTGA. CDR3 size: 17 residues. Trimming removed 1 base from V and 3 bases from J; junction bases left unmatched: 11. The CDR3 region is CASSLNPPTGAGYEQYF. The DNA of the CDR3 is TGTGCCAGCAGCTTAAACCCTCCGACAGGGGCGGGCTACGAGCAGTACTTC.

The genes are TRBV6-5 and TRBJ2-7; TRBD1 matches 8 bases. The germline gives CDR1 MNHEY, CDR2 SVGAGI. V dropped 6 bases and J dropped 5; count of bases not matched to a gene: 12. The CDR3 loop spans 15 amino acids. The CDR3 spells CASRNGQGRSNEQYF. The CDR3 DNA sequence: TGTGCCAGCAGGAACGGACAGGGAAGGAGTAACGAGCAGTACTTC.